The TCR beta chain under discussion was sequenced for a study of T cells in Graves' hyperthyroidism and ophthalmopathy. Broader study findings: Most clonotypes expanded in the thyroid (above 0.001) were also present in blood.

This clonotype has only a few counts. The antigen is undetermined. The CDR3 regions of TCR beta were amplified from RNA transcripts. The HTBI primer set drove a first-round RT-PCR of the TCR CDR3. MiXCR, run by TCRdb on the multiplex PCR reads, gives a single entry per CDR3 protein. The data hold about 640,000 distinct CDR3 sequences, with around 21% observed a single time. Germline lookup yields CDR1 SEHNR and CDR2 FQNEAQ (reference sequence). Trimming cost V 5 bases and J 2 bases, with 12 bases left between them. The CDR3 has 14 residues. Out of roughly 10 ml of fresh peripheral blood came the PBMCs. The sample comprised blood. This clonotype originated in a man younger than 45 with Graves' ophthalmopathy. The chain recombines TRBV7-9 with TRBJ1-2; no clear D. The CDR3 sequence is CASSPIPTNYGYTF. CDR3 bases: TGTGCCAGCAGCCCAATTCCCACCAACTATGGCTACACCTTC.